These 2 T cell receptor beta chains came from one sample sequenced in a study of blood T cell repertoires in COVID-19. Profiled with immunoSEQ multiplex PCR; TCRdb holds only in-frame clones, not every one. The sample holds 200,000 to 250,000 clones, about 87% seen once. The sequenced sample consisted of PBMCs or T cells enriched from blood (not recorded which). These receptors all come from a woman aged 25 to 39 who had been exposed to COVID-19.

The chain couples TRBV2 to TRBJ2-7; 11 nucleotides match TRBD2. V shed 4 bases and J 2 bases; nucleotides not matched to a gene: 4. This CDR3 has 15 residues. Germline V gives CDR1 SNHLY, CDR2 FYNNEI. CDR3 DNA sequence: TGTGCCAGCAGTGCCCGGACTAGCGGGCCCTACGAGCAGTACTTC. This gives the protein CASSARTSGPYEQYF. The whole variable domain, filled in from reference TRBV2 and TRBJ2-7, reads EPEVTQTPSHQVTQMGQEVILRCVPISNHLYFYWYRQILGQKVEFLVSFYNNEISEKSEIFDDQFSVERPDGSNFTLKIRSTKLEDSAMYFCASSARTSGPYEQYFGPGTRLTVT.

There are a few counts of this clone. The chain uses TRBV24-1 and TRBJ2-1, with 13 bases fitting TRBD2. The length of the CDR3 is 17 residues. Germline CDR1 and CDR2: KGHDR and SFDVKD. Trimming cost V 4 bases and J 7 bases; bases outside gene matches: 9. As DNA, the CDR3 is TGTGCCACCAGTGAGCGGACTAGCGGGAGAACGGGGAATGAGCAGTTCTTC. It codes for CATSERTSGRTGNEQFF.